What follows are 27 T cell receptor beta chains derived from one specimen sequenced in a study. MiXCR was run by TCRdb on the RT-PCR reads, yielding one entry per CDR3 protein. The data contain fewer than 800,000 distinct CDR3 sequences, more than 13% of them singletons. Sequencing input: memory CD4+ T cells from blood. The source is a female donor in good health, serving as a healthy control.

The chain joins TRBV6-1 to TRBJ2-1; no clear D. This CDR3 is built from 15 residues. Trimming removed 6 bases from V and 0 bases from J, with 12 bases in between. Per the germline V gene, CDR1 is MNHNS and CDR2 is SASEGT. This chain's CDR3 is CASSVDGLSYNEQFF. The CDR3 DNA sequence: TGTGCCAGCAGCGTCGACGGGCTCTCCTACAATGAGCAGTTCTTC.

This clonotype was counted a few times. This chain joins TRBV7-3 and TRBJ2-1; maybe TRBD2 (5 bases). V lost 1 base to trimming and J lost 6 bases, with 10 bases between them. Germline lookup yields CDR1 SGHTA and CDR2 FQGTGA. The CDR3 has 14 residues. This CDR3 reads CASSLRAGSNEQFF. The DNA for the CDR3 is TGTGCCAGCAGCTTAAGGGCGGGTTCCAATGAGCAGTTCTTC. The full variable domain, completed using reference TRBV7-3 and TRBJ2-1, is GAGVSQTPSNKVTEKGKYVELRCDPISGHTALYWYRQSLGQGPEFLIYFQGTGAADDSGLPNDRFFAVRPEGSVSTLKIQRTERGDSAVYLCASSLRAGSNEQFFGPGTRLTVL.

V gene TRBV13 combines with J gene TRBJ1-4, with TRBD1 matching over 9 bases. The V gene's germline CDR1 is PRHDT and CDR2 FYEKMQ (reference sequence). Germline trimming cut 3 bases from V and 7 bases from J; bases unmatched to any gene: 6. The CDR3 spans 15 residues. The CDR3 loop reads CASSFYRGPGEKLFF. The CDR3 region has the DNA TGTGCCAGCAGCTTCTACAGGGGGCCGGGTGAAAAACTGTTTTTT.

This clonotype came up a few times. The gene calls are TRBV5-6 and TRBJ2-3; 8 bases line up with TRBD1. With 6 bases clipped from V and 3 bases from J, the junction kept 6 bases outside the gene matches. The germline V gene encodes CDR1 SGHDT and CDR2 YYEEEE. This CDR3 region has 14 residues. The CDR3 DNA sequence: TGTGCCAGCAAGGGGACAGGTACTACAGATACGCAGTATTTT. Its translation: CASKGTGTTDTQYF.

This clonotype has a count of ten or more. CDR3 in DNA: TGTGCCAGCAAAGTAAGGGCGGTCACTAGCACAGATACGCAGTATTTT. Translated, it gives CASKVRAVTSTDTQYF. The rearrangement links TRBV12-3 or TRBV12-4 to TRBJ2-3; D remains ambiguous. CDR3 length: 16 amino acids. Trimming took 7 bases from V and 0 from J, leaving 17 bases between them.

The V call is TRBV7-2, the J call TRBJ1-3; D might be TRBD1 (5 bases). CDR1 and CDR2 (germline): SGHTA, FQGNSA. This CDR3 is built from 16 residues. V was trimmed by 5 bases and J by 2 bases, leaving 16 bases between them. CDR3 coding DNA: TGTGCCAGCAGCGTGCAGGGTTCAGGAGCTGGAAACACCATATATTTT. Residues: CASSVQGSGAGNTIYF.

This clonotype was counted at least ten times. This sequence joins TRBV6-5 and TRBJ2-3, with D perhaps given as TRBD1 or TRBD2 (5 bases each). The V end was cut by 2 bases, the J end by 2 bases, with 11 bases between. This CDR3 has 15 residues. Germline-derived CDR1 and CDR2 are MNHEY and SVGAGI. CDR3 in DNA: TGTGCCAGCAGTTACGAGAGGGGCTCCACAGATACGCAGTATTTT. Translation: CASSYERGSTDTQYF.

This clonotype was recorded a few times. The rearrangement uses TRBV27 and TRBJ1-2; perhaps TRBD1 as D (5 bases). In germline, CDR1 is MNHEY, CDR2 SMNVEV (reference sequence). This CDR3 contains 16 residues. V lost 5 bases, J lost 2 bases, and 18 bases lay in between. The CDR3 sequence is CASSPLGERVNYGYTF. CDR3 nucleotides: TGTGCCAGCAGTCCCCTAGGGGAGAGGGTAAACTATGGCTACACCTTC.

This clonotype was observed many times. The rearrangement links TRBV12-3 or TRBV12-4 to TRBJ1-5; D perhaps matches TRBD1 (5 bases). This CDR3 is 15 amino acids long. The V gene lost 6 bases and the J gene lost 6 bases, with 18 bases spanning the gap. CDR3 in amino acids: CASSPGLLEAQPQHF. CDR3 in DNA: TGTGCCAGCAGCCCAGGGTTGCTGGAAGCTCAGCCCCAGCATTTT.

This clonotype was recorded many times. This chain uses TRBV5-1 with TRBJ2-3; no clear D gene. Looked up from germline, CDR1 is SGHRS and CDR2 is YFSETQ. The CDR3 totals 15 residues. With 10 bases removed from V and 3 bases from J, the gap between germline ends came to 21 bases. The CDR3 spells CASSRDPQRTDTQYF. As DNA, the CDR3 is TGCGCCTCCTCTCGAGACCCGCAGAGGACAGATACGCAGTATTTT.

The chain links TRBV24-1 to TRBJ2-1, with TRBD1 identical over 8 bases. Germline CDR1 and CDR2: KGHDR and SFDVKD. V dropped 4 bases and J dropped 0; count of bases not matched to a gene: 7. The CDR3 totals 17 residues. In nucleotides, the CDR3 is TGTGCCACCAGTGACCGAGCTACAGGGGGCTCCTACAATGAGCAGTTCTTC. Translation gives CATSDRATGGSYNEQFF.

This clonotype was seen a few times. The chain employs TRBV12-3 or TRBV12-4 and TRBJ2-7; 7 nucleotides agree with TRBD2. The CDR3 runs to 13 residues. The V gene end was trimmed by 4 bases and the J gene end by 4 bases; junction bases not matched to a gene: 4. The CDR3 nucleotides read TGTGCCAGCAGTTCTAGCGGCTTTTACGAGCAGTACTTC. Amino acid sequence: CASSSSGFYEQYF.

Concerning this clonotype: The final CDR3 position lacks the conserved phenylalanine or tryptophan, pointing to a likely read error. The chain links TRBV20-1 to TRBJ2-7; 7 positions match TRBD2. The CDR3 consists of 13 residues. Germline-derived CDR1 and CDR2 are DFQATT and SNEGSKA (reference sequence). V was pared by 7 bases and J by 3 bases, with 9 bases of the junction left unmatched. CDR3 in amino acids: CSVSTGGSYEQYL. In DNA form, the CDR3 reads TGCAGTGTCTCGACTGGCGGGAGCTACGAGCAGTACTTG.

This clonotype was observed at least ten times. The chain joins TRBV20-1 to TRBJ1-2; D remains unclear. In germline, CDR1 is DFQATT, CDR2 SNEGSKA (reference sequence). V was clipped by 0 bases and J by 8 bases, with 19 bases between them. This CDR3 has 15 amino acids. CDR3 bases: TGCAGTGCTAGAGATGATCCAGGATCGGCTCGAGGCTACACCTTC. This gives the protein CSARDDPGSARGYTF.

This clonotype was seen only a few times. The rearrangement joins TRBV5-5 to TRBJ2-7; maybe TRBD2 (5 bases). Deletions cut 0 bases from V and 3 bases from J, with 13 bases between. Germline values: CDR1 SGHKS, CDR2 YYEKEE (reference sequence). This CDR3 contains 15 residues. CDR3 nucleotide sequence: TGTGCCAGCAGCTTGGCGGACTCCTGGCTCTACGAGCAGTACTTC. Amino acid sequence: CASSLADSWLYEQYF.

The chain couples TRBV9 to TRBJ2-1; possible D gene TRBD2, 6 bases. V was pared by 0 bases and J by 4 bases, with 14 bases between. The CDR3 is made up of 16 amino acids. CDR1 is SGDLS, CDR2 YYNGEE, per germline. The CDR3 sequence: CASSVGRRREYNEQFF. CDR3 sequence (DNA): TGTGCCAGCAGCGTAGGGAGAAGGAGGGAGTACAATGAGCAGTTCTTC.

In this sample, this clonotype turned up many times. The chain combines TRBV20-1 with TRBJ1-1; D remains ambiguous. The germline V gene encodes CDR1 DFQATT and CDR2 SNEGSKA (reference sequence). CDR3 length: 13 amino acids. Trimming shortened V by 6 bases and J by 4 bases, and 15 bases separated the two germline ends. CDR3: CSAPTETSTEAFF. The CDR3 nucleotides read TGCAGTGCCCCGACCGAAACCTCCACTGAAGCTTTCTTT.

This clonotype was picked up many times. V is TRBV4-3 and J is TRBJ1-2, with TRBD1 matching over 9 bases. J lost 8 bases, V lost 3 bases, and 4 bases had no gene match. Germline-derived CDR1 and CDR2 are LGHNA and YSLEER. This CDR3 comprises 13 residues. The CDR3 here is CASSQPGQGGYTF. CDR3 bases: TGCGCCAGCAGCCAGCCGGGACAGGGAGGCTACACCTTC.

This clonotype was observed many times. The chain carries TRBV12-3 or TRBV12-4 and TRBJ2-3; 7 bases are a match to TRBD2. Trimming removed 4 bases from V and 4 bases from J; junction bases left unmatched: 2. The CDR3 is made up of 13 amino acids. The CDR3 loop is CASSSSGPDTQYF. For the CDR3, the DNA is TGTGCCAGCAGTTCTAGCGGTCCAGATACGCAGTATTTT.

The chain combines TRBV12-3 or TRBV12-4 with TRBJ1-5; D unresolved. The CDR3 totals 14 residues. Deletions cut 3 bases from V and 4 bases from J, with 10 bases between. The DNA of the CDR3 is TGTGCCAGCAGTTTCATGGTCAGAAATCAGCCCCAGCATTTT. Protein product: CASSFMVRNQPQHF.

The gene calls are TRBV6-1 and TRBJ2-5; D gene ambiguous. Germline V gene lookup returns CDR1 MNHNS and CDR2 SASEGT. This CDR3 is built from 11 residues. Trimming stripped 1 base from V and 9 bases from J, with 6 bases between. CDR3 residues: CASSEVVSQYF. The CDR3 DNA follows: TGTGCCAGCAGTGAAGTAGTGTCCCAGTACTTC.

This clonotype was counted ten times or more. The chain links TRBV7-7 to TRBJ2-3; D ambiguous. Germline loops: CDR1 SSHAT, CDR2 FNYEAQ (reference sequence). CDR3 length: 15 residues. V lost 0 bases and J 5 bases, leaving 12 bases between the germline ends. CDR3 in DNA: TGTGCCAGCAGCTTAGCTCAAACTCCAGGAGATACGCAGTATTTT. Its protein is CASSLAQTPGDTQYF.

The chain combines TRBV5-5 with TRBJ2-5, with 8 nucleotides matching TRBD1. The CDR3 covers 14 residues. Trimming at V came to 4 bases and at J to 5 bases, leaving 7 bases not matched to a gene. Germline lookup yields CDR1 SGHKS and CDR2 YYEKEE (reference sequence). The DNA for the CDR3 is TGTGCCAGCAGCGTTCCGGGACAGGTGGAGACCCAGTACTTC. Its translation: CASSVPGQVETQYF.

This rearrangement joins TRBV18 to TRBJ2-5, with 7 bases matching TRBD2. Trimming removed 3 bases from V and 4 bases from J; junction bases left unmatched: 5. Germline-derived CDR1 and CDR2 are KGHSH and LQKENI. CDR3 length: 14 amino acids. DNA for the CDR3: TGTGCCAGCTCACCGTTGGCTAGCGGAGAGACCCAGTACTTC. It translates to CASSPLASGETQYF.

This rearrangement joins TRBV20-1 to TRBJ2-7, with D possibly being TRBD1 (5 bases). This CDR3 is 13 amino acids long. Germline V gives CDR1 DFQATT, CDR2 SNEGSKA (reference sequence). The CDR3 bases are TGCAGCGTAGGACATCCGAGCTCCTACGAGCAGTACTTC. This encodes CSVGHPSSYEQYF.

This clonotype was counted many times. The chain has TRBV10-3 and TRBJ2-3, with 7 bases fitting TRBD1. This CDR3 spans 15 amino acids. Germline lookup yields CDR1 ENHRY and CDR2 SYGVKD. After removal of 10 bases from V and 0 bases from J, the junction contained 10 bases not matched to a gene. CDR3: CATTEGTASTDTQYF. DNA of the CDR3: TGTGCCACCACAGAGGGGACAGCAAGCACAGATACGCAGTATTTT.

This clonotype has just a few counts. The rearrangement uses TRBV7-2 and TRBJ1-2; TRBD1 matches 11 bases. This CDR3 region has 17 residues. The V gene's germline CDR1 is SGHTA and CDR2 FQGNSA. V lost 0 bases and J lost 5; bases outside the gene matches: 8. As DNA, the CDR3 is TGTGCCAGCAGCTTAGCGGGGGGACAGGGGGGGAGATATGGCTACACCTTC. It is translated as CASSLAGGQGGRYGYTF.